The entry below gives a single T cell receptor beta chain sequence along with its context. This clone's antigen is unknown. Base qualities were left out, and no much larger clone turns up one base away. The data are from a study of shared clonotypes between healthy human individuals (TCRdb year 2020). Regarding the study in general: Three men and two women, aged 18 to 49 years, made up the cohort. For each donor, CD4 naive and CD4 memory were each run on three plates, CD8 naive on two plates, and CD8 memory on one plate. To estimate repertoire size and how much clonotypes are shared between individuals, the study performed deep sequencing of blood TCR repertoires from five healthy adults. Different laboratories and diverse techniques were used to prepare libraries and sequence TCR repertoires, to increase sequencing depth and limit assay-specific biases. Each donor's leukapheresis produced roughly between roughly 0.85 and 10 billion PBMCs.

The donors were healthy, HIV-negative adults who had no recently reported acute infections or vaccinations. Only Caucasian adults living in Nashville, Tennessee, USA were represented among the donors. Magnetic negative selection was used to enrich CD4+ T cells, after which naive cells were positively selected on CD45RA and the negative fraction became the memory subset. Blood was obtained by leukapheresis, after which PBMCs were separated by Ficoll-Histopaque density gradient centrifugation and cryopreserved in liquid nitrogen vapor phase. Purity and quantity of every magnetically sorted T cell population were checked by analytical flow cytometry. Genomic DNA was isolated from every sorted fraction and measured by UV absorbance on a Nanodrop 2000c. General findings and caveats noted by the study authors: Naive subsets generally had larger estimated clonotype richness than memory subsets. Clonotypes shared by all four sorted-subset donors showed higher generation probabilities than non-shared clonotypes. Sampling was restricted to blood, and TCR repertoires in tissues likely differ from the TCR repertoires found in blood. Pairwise subsampling indicated that sequencing depth was expected to affect the degree of clonotype sharing among donors. When a handful of donors were compared, the shared fraction of clonotypes was 5% to 6.5% for naive CD4, more than 3% for naive CD8, more than 2% for memory CD4, and less than 0.45% for memory CD8. The small number of donors limited the genetic and exposure-history diversity represented. Incomplete sequencing was indicated by rarefaction of sorted-subset datasets, despite the large sequencing depth.

Taken from cysteine to phenylalanine, the CDR3 has 14 residues. Of the read, only the CDR3 DNA is kept; its 42 bases are in frame from base 1. Per the germline V gene, SGHRS is the CDR1 and YFSETQ is the CDR2. V loses 3 bases of germline sequence and J loses 4 bases, and the interval between the two ends is 13 bases. Using the deep immunoSEQ assay, TCR CDR3 regions were amplified from genomic DNA by multiplex PCR. For each cell subset, the extracted genomic DNA was distributed evenly across all wells of several immunoSEQ 96-well plates, and each plate served as one replicate. For sorted subsets, 200 to 250 ng of genomic DNA, equivalent to some 30,000 T cell genomes, went into each replicate PCR. Purified libraries were measured with a Qubit 3.0 fluorometer, size-checked on a Bioanalyzer 2100, and measured again with the KAPA Library Quantification kit. Every immunoSEQ 96-well plate was sequenced on a dedicated single-read 150-cycle Illumina NextSeq 550 flow cell. On the authors' methods: Because the immunoSEQ output included only junctional sequences and no quality scores, the filtering could not be the same as the filtering used for full-length reads. To assign V/J genes and CDR3, sequences were annotated against IMGT germline references using PyIR, a Python wrapper for IgBLAST v1.9. Reads were filtered out if the reads had weak V/J assignments (E-value above 1e-6), no CDR3, stop codons, out-of-frame junctions, or ambiguous translated residues. A V3J clonotype was defined by an identical inferred V gene, J gene, and CDR3 amino acid sequence. To compute the percentage overlap between repertoires, the number of shared unique clonotypes was divided by the size of the smaller repertoire. Richness of each repertoire was evaluated using RTK rarefaction, the Chao1 estimator, and Recon v2.1 estimates of unobserved clonotypes. For all TCRbeta clonotypes obtained by the gDNA method from several donors, generation probabilities were computed with OLGA. Held by TCRdb, this immuneACCESS table contains in-frame sequences only and omits some clones. Under half of the omission traces to an unresolved V gene where checked; the cause of the rest is unknown. Clonal size and the V and J genes are those of that table, whereas D and trimming came from the DNA. This sample has around 2.1 million clones in its table, and approximately 95% of those were observed once. The ten largest clones represent roughly 0.13% of the sample.

This receptor was obtained from a man aged 18 to 29 in good health. Sample: naive CD4+ T cells sorted from blood. This sample's cell subset or site label indicates: CD45RA+ positively selected. The chain employs TRBV5-1 and TRBJ2-5; matching of 6 bases hints at TRBD2 as the D gene. CDR3 loop: CASSSGYGGETQYF. The nucleotide sequence is TGCGCCAGCAGCTCAGGGTACGGGGGAGAGACCCAGTACTTC.